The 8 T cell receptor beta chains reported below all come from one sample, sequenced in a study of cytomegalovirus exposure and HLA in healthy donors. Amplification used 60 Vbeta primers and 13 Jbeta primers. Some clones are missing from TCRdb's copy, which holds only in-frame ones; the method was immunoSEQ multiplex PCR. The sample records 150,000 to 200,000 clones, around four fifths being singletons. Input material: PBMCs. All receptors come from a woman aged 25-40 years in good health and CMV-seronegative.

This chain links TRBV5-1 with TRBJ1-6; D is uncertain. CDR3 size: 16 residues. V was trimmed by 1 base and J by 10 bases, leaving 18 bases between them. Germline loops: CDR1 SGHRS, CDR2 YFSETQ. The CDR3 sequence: CASSLLRSGLVSPLHF. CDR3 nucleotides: TGCGCCAGCAGCTTGCTTCGTTCGGGTTTAGTGTCACCCCTCCACTTT.

Here the CDR3 reads CASSQDRGGETQYF. The CDR3 DNA is TGCGCCAGCAGCCAAGATAGAGGGGGAGAGACCCAGTACTTC. The rearrangement uses TRBV4-1 and TRBJ2-5; D is possibly TRBD1 (6 bases). Germline values: CDR1 MGHRA, CDR2 YSYEKL. V lost 0 bases and J lost 4, with 9 bases in between. The CDR3 runs to 14 residues.

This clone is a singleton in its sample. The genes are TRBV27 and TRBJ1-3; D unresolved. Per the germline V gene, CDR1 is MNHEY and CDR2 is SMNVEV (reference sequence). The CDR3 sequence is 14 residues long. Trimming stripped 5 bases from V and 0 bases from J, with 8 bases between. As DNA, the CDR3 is TGTGCCAGCAGTGGACTCAGCTCTGGAAACACCATATATTTT. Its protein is CASSGLSSGNTIYF.

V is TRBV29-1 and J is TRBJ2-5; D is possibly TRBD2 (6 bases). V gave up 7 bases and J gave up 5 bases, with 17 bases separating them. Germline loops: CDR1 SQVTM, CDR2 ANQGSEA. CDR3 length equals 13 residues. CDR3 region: CSAPVPGVETQYF. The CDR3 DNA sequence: TGCAGCGCTCCGGTCCCGGGGGTGGAGACCCAGTACTTC.

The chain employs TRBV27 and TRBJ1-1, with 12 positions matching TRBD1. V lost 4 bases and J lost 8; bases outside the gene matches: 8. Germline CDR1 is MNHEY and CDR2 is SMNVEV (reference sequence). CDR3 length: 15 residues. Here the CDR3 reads CASSSGTGGVPEAFF. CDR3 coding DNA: TGTGCCAGCAGTTCTGGGACAGGGGGCGTCCCAGAAGCTTTCTTT.

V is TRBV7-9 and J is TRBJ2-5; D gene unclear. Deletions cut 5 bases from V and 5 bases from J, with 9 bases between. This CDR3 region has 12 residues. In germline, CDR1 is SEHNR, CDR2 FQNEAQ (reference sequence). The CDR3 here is CASSPTEETQYF. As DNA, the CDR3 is TGTGCCAGCAGCCCTACCGAGGAGACCCAGTACTTC. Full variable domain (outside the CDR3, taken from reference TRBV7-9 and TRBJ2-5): DTGVSQNPRHKITKRGQNVTFRCDPISEHNRLYWYRQTLGQGPEFLTYFQNEAQLEKSRLLSDRFSAERPKGSFSTLEIQRTEQGDSAMYLCASSPTEETQYFGPGTRLLVL.

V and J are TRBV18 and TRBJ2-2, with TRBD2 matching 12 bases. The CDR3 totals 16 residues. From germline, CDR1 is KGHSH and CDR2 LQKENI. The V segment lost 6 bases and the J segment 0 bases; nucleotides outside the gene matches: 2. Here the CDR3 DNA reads TGTGCCAGCTCTCGGACTAGCGGGGCGAACACCGGGGAGCTGTTTTTT. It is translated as CASSRTSGANTGELFF.

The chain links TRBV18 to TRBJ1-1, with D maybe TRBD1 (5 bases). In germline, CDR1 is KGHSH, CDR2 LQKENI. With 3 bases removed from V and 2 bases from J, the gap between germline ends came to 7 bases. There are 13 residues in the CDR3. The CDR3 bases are TGTGCCAGCTCACCTGGGGCAAACACTGAAGCTTTCTTT. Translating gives CASSPGANTEAFF.